One and the same sample provided the 14 T cell receptor beta chains below, sequenced in a study of blood T cell repertoires in COVID-19. TCRdb keeps only in-frame clones here, not all; method: immunoSEQ multiplex PCR. The sample shows around 130,000 clones, approximately 90% of them seen only once. Sequencing input: peripheral blood. Receptor source: a woman aged 45-59 years with acute or convalescent COVID-19.

This clone was seen a few times. This chain joins TRBV6-1 and TRBJ2-7; 12 bases are a match to TRBD2. V dropped 4 bases and J dropped 2; count of bases not matched to a gene: 6. CDR3 length: 16 residues. The germline V gene has CDR1 MNHNS and CDR2 SASEGT. The CDR3 region is CASSVSLAGGPYEQYF. The DNA of the CDR3 is TGTGCCAGCAGTGTATCTCTAGCGGGAGGGCCCTACGAGCAGTACTTC.

The rearrangement links TRBV7-8 to TRBJ1-1; D gene unclear. V was cut by 6 bases and J by 1 base, with 18 bases left in between. Germline CDR1 reads SGHVS; CDR2 reads FQNEAQ. This CDR3 is built from 16 residues. This CDR3 is CASSSVAWAPNTEAFF. DNA for the CDR3: TGTGCCAGCAGTTCAGTTGCATGGGCTCCGAACACTGAAGCTTTCTTT.

The V and J genes are TRBV19 and TRBJ1-1; maybe TRBD1 (6 bases). The CDR3 consists of 14 residues. Germline V gene lookup returns CDR1 LNHDA and CDR2 SQIVND (reference sequence). Trimming removed 5 bases at V and 6 bases at J, with 16 bases between. CDR3 nucleotide sequence: TGTGCCAGTAGTTTCCAGGACAGTTCGTCTGAAGCTTTCTTT. Protein sequence: CASSFQDSSSEAFF.

The rearrangement links TRBV30 to TRBJ2-7, with D hard to call. The CDR3 totals 15 residues. Per germline, CDR1 GTSNPN and CDR2 SVGIG (reference sequence). V dropped 3 bases and J dropped 5 bases, with 20 bases sitting between them. CDR3 sequence reads: CAWRVVGGRNNEQYF. CDR3 sequence (DNA): TGTGCCTGGAGGGTCGTCGGCGGCAGAAATAACGAGCAGTACTTC.

The chain joins TRBV4-1 to TRBJ2-7, with 8 bases fitting TRBD2. CDR1 and CDR2 (germline): MGHRA, YSYEKL. Trimming took 0 bases from V and 11 from J; bases not matched to a gene: 9. The CDR3 contains 14 residues. CDR3 sequence: CASSQESAGGQEYF. DNA for the CDR3: TGCGCCAGCAGCCAAGAATCGGCGGGAGGCCAAGAGTACTTC.

As DNA, the CDR3 is TGTGCCTGGAGAGGGAGTGGCGATACGCAGTATTTT. Translating gives CAWRGSGDTQYF. The rearrangement joins TRBV30 to TRBJ2-3; the D gene is possibly TRBD2 (5 bases). V shed 3 bases and J shed 6 bases, with 10 bases lying between them. The germline gives CDR1 GTSNPN, CDR2 SVGIG (reference sequence). This CDR3 is 12 amino acids long.

In this sample, this clone turned up once. The chain has TRBV18 and TRBJ2-7; TRBD1 matches 8 bases. This CDR3 is 13 amino acids long. V shed 6 bases and J 4 bases; nucleotides not matched to a gene: 5. CDR1 is KGHSH, CDR2 LQKENI, per germline. The CDR3 sequence is CASSAGGLYEQYF. The DNA of the CDR3 is TGTGCCAGCTCCGCAGGGGGCTTGTACGAGCAGTACTTC.

The rearrangement uses TRBV7-2 and TRBJ2-3; the D gene is possibly TRBD2 (6 bases). CDR3 length: 14 amino acids. Per germline, CDR1 SGHTA and CDR2 FQGNSA. Trimming shortened V by 5 bases and J by 3 bases, and 12 bases separated the two germline ends. CDR3 coding DNA: TGTGCCAGCAGCCCAGGACTAACAACAGATACGCAGTATTTT. Amino acid sequence: CASSPGLTTDTQYF.

In this sample, this clone turned up once. The chain joins TRBV7-2 to TRBJ2-7; TRBD1 might be the D (5 bases). The CDR3 extends over 15 amino acids. Trimming took off 5 bases at V and 1 base at J, with 15 bases between the two ends. Germline loops: CDR1 SGHTA, CDR2 FQGNSA. CDR3 protein: CASSIQQGASYEQYF. The CDR3 DNA is TGTGCCAGCAGCATACAGCAGGGCGCGTCCTACGAGCAGTACTTC. The complete variable domain, with remaining parts taken from reference TRBV7-2 and TRBJ2-7, reads GAGVSQSPSNKVTEKGKDVELRCDPISGHTALYWYRQSLGQGLEFLIYFQGNSAPDKSGLPSDRFSAERTGGSVSTLTIQRTQQEDSAVYLCASSIQQGASYEQYFGPGTRLTVT.

This clone was seen a handful of times. This chain connects TRBV3-1 (or the pseudogene TRBV3-2) to TRBJ2-3; perhaps TRBD1 as D (5 bases). The CDR3 has 16 amino acids. V lost 0 bases and J 8 bases, leaving 18 bases between the germline ends. The germline gives CDR1 LGHDT, CDR2 YNNKEL (reference sequence). The chain's CDR3 is CASSQDRLGEGATQYF. The CDR3 nucleotides read TGTGCCAGCAGCCAAGATCGTCTAGGGGAAGGGGCTACGCAGTATTTT.

J is TRBJ2-1 and V is TRBV4-1; D is possibly TRBD1 (6 bases). CDR1 MGHRA and CDR2 YSYEKL come from the germline V gene. The CDR3 is made up of 16 amino acids. V gave up 3 bases and J gave up 0 bases, with 12 bases separating them. This CDR3 reads CASSQGTRSSYNEQFF. The DNA of the CDR3 is TGCGCCAGCAGCCAGGGGACAAGAAGCTCCTACAATGAGCAGTTCTTC.

The genes are TRBV7-9 and TRBJ1-2; 7 bases line up with TRBD1. This CDR3 spans 13 amino acids. J was trimmed by 13 bases and V by 5 bases; bases with no gene match: 13. Looked up from germline, CDR1 is SEHNR and CDR2 is FQNEAQ (reference sequence). The CDR3 reads CASSLGTVDRSTF. The CDR3 region has the DNA TGTGCCAGCAGCCTAGGGACAGTCGATCGGAGCACCTTC.

The chain couples TRBV6-5 to TRBJ1-1; D ambiguous. V was clipped by 9 bases and J by 5 bases, with 10 bases between them. CDR3 length equals 11 residues. The germline CDR1 and CDR2 sequences are MNHEY and SVGAGI. CDR3 nucleotide sequence: TGTGCCAGTGCCCGGGGTACTGAAGCTTTCTTT. This codes for CASARGTEAFF.

J is TRBJ1-1 and V is TRBV4-3, with D maybe TRBD1 (6 bases). CDR1 and CDR2 from the germline V gene are LGHNA and YSLEER. The CDR3 spans 15 residues. V lost 1 base and J 8 bases, leaving 17 bases between the germline ends. Written as DNA, the CDR3 is TGCGCCAGCAGCCAAGGAGGGCAGACAGGTCTGGAAGCTTTCTTT. This encodes CASSQGGQTGLEAFF.